The clone carrying this T cell receptor (beta chain) was found many times. Its antigen is as yet unknown. This sample is part of a study of T-cell reconstitution after alpha-beta-depleted transplantation in children. Study findings and constraints: The authors attributed T-cell counts and diversity one year after transplant mostly to newly produced T cells. The study reportedly traced alpha-beta T cells about two months after transplant to several hundred expanded graft clones.

For TCRbeta, the library was prepared with unique molecular identifiers. TCRdb processed the PCR reads anew with MiXCR; each CDR3 protein has one entry. The sample records some 120,000 distinct CDR3 sequences, 10% being singletons. V lost 2 bases, J lost 2 bases, and 12 bases lay in between. This CDR3 comprises 15 residues. The origin of this receptor is a boy under 10 years old with acute lymphoblastic leukemia, due to receive a stem cell transplant. The sample here was PBMCs, taken before TCRalphabeta/CD19-depleted stem cell transplant. The chain recombines TRBV12-3 or TRBV12-4 with TRBJ2-5; no clear D. CDR3 in DNA: TGTGCCAGCAGTTTATATGTCCCCTCGCAAGAGACCCAGTACTTC. Its translation: CASSLYVPSQETQYF.